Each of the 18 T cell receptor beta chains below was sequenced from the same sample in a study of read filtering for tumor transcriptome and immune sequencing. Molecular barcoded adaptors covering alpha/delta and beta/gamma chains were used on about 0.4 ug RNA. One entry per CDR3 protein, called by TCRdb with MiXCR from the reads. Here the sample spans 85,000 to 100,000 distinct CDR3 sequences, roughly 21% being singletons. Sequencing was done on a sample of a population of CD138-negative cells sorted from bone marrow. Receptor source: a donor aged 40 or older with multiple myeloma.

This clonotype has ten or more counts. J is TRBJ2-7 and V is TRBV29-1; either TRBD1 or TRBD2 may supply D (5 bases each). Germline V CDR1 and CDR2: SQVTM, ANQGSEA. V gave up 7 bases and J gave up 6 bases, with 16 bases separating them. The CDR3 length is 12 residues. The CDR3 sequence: CSGVRDAAEQYF. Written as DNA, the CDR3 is TGCAGCGGGGTCCGGGACGCCGCCGAGCAGTACTTC.

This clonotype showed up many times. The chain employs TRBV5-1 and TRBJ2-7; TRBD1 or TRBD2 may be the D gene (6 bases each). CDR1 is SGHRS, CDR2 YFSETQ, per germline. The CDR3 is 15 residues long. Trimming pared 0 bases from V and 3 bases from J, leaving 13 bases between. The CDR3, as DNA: TGCGCCAGCAGCTTGGCGGCGGGACAATTCTACGAGCAGTACTTC. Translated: CASSLAAGQFYEQYF.

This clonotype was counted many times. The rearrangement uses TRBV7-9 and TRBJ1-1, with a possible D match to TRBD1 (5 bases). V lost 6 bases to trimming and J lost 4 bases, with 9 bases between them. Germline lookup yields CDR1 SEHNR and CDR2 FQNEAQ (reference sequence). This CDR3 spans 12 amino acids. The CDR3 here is CASRPGSTEAFF. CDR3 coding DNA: TGTGCCAGCAGACCAGGGTCCACTGAAGCTTTCTTT. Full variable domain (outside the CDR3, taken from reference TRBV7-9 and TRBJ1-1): DTGVSQNPRHKITKRGQNVTFRCDPISEHNRLYWYRQTLGQGPEFLTYFQNEAQLEKSRLLSDRFSAERPKGSFSTLEIQRTEQGDSAMYLCASRPGSTEAFFGQGTRLTVV.

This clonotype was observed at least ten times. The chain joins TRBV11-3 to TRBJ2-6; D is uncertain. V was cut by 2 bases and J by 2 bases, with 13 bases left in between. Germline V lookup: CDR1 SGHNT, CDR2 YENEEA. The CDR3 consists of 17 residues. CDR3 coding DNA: TGTGCCAGCAGCTTATTTAGGGTTGGTCCTGGGGCCAACGTCCTGACTTTC. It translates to CASSLFRVGPGANVLTF.

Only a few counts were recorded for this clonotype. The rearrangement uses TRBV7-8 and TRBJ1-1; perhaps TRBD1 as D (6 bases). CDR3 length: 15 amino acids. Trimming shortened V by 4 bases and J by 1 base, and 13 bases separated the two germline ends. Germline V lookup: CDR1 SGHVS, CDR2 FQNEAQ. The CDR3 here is CASSSLGGRNTEAFF. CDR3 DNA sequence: TGTGCCAGCAGCTCCCTAGGGGGGAGGAACACTGAAGCTTTCTTT.

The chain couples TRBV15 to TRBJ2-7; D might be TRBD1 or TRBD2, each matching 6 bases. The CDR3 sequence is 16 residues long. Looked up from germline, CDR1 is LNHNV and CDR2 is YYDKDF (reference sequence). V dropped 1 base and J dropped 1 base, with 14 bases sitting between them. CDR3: CATSRGLEGGSYEQYF. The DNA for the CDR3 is TGTGCCACCAGCAGAGGGCTCGAAGGGGGGTCCTACGAGCAGTACTTC.

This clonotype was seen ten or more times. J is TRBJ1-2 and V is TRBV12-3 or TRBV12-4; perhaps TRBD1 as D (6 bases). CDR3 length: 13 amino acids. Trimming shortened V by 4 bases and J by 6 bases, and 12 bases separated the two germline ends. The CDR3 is CASSSQGFDGYTF. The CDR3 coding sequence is TGTGCCAGCAGTTCACAGGGTTTTGATGGCTACACCTTC.

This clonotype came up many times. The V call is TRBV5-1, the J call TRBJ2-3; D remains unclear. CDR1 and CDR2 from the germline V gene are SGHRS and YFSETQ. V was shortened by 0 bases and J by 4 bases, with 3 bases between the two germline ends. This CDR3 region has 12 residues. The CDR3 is CASSLEADTQYF. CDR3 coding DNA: TGCGCCAGCAGCTTGGAGGCAGATACGCAGTATTTT.

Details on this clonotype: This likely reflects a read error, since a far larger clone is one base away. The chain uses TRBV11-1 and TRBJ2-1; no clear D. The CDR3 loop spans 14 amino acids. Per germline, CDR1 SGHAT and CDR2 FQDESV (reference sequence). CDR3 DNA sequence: TGTGTCAGCCGTGACGGCAGCTCCTACAATGAGCAGTTCTTC. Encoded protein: CVSRDGSSYNEQFF.

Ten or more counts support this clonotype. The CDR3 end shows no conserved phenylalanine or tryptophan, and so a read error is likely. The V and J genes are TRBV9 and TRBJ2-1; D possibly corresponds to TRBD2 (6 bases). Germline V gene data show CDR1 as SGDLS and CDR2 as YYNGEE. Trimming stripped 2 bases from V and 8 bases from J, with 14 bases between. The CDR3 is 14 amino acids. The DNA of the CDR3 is TGTGCCAGCAGCGTCCCTACCCCGGGGGATGAGCAGTTCTCC. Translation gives CASSVPTPGDEQFS.

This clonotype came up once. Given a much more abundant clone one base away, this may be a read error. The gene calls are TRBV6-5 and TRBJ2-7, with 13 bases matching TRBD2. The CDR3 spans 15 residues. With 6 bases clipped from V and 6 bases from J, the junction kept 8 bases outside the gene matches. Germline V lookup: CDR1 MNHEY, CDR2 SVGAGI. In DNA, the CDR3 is TGTGCCAGCAGGGAGACCGGGACTAGCGGGGCCGAGCAGTACTTC. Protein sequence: CASRETGTSGAEQYF.

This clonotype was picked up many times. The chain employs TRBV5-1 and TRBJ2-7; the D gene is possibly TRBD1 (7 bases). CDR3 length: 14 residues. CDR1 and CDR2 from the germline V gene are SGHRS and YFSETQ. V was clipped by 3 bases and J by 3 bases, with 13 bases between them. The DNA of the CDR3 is TGCGCCAGCAGCTCCCACAGGGGAGGCTACGAGCAGTACTTC. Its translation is CASSSHRGGYEQYF.

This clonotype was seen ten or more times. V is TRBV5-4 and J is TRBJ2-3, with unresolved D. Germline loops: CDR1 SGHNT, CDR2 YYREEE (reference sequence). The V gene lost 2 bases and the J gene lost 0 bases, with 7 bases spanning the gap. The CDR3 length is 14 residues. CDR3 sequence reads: CASSFYLSTDTQYF. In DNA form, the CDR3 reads TGTGCCAGCAGCTTTTACCTTAGCACAGATACGCAGTATTTT.

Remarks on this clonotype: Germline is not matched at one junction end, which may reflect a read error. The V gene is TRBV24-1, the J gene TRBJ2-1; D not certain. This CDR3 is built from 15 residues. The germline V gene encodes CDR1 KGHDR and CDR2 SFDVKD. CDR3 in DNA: TGTGCAACCAGTGATTTAGACGGGTACGCAATTGAGCAGTTCTTC. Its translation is CATSDLDGYAIEQFF.

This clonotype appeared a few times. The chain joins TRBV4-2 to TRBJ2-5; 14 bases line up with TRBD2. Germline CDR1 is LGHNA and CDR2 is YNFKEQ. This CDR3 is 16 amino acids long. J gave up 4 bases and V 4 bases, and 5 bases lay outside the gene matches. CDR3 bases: TGTGCCAGCAGCCCGACTAGCGGGGGGGCGAGAGAGACCCAGTACTTC. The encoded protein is CASSPTSGGARETQYF.

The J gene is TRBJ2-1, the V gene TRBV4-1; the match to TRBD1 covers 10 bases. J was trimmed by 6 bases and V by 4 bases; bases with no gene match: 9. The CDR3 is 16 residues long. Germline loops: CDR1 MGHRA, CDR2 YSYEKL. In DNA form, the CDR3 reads TGCGCCAGCAGCCTGACAGGGGGCAAACTCTCCAATGAGCAGTTCTTC. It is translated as CASSLTGGKLSNEQFF.

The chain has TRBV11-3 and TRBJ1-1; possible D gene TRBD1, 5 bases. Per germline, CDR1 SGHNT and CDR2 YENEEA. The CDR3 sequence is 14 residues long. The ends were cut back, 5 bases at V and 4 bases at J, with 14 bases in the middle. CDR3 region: CASSPGGVSTEAFF. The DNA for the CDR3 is TGTGCCAGCAGCCCCGGGGGGGTGAGCACTGAAGCTTTCTTT.

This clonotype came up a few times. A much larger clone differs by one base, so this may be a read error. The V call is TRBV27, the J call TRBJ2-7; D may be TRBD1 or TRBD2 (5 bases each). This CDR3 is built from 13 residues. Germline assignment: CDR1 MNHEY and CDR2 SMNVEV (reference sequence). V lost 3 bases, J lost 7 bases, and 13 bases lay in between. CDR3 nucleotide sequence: TGTGCCAGCAGTTTCATAGGGACGGATGAGCAGTACTTC. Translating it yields CASSFIGTDEQYF.